A selection of T cell receptor beta chains follows, all from one sample in a study of blood T cell repertoires in COVID-19. The repertoire was sequenced with immunoSEQ multiplex PCR; TCRdb's copy has only in-frame clones and lacks some. The sample records a few hundred thousand clones, about 90% being singletons. The sequenced sample was peripheral blood. These receptors all come from a woman in her thirties who had recovered from COVID-19. CDR3s include the opening cysteine and the closing phenylalanine or tryptophan. A D gene is named only where the DNA matches it firmly. Expanded clones are given a class, and other clones once, few, many or no size at all.

length,J,size,D,V,DNA,CDR3
14,TRBJ1-1,NA,TRBD1,TRBV27,TGTGCCAGCAGCTACAGGGGAAGTGGGACTGAAGCTTTCTTT,CASSYRGSGTEAFF
15,TRBJ2-1,NA,NA,TRBV5-1,TGCGCCAGCAGCCTCGCCGGGGGAGGCTACAATGAGCAGTTCTTC,CASSLAGGGYNEQFF
15,TRBJ1-2,NA,NA,TRBV7-9,TGTGCCAGCAGCCCAGCTTTGGGCGGAGGGATCGGCTACACCTTC,CASSPALGGGIGYTF
13,TRBJ1-2,NA,NA,TRBV27,TGTGCCAGCAGTTTGAACAGTTTCTATGGCTACACCTTC,CASSLNSFYGYTF
14,TRBJ1-3,NA,NA,TRBV15,TGTGCCACCAGCGCCGAGCTTTTGGGAAACACCATATATTTT,CATSAELLGNTIYF
15,TRBJ1-6,NA,TRBD1,TRBV2,TGTGCCAGCAGCGCTCGGGGACAGGCTAATTCACCCCTCCACTTT,CASSARGQANSPLHF
15,TRBJ1-2,NA,TRBD1,TRBV19,TGTGCCAGTAGCAGAATTGTCGGACAGGTTCATGGCTACACCTTC,CASSRIVGQVHGYTF
14,TRBJ1-2,NA,TRBD1,TRBV5-8,TGTGCCAGCAGCTTACCACAGGGGGCGCGTGGCTACACCTTC,CASSLPQGARGYTF
13,TRBJ2-2,NA,NA,TRBV2,TGTGCCAGCAGTTGGGACTTTTCGGGGGAGCTGTTTTTT,CASSWDFSGELFF
17,TRBJ2-2,NA,NA,TRBV4-1,TGCGCCAGCAGCCAAGAGGGGGGGGCGGTCATAACCGGGGAGCTGTTTTTT,CASSQEGGAVITGELFF
16,TRBJ2-3,NA,TRBD1,TRBV15,TGTGCCACCAGCAGAAGAGGACAGGGCGGTGGGGATACGCAGTATTTT,CATSRRGQGGGDTQYF
18,TRBJ1-1,NA,NA,TRBV21-1,TGTGCCAGCAGCAAAGAATATGGCGGGGCAGCGGTGAACACTGAAGCTTTCTTT,CASSKEYGGAAVNTEAFF
15,TRBJ2-6,NA,NA,TRBV28,TGTGCCAGCAGTTTATTCCCCACTGGGGCCAACGTCCTGACTTTC,CASSLFPTGANVLTF
13,TRBJ2-1,NA,TRBD2,TRBV29-1,TGCAGCACTAGGACTAGCTCGTACAATGAGCAGTTCTTC,CSTRTSSYNEQFF
15,TRBJ1-1,NA,TRBD1,TRBV6-5,TGTGCCAGCAGTTACGTTGGGACAGGGGCTGCTGAAGCTTTCTTT,CASSYVGTGAAEAFF
17,TRBJ2-2,NA,TRBD1,TRBV24-1,TGTGCCACCAGTGATCGGACCGGGACAGGGAGGCCCGGGGAGCTGTTTTTT,CATSDRTGTGRPGELFF
13,TRBJ1-2,few,NA,TRBV14,TGTGCCAGCAGCCAAGTCGATACCGCGGGCTACACCTTC,CASSQVDTAGYTF
18,TRBJ2-2,NA,TRBD1,TRBV7-9,TGTGCCAGCAGCCCCTTTCGAGGGGGCCGACACGGTGCCGGGGAGCTGTTTTTT,CASSPFRGGRHGAGELFF
18,TRBJ2-2,NA,NA,TRBV6-2/TRBV6-3,TGTGCCAGCAGTTACTCGACTTCCAGTTTTAAGTATAGCGGGGAGCTGTTTTTT,CASSYSTSSFKYSGELFF
18,TRBJ2-6,NA,TRBD1,TRBV19,TGTGCCAGTAGTGCCGGGACAGGGGATCTGGCTGGGGCCAACGTCCTGACTTTC,CASSAGTGDLAGANVLTF
9,TRBJ1-2,once,NA,TRBV20-1,TGCAGTGTTTCGACAGGCTACACCTTC,CSVSTGYTF